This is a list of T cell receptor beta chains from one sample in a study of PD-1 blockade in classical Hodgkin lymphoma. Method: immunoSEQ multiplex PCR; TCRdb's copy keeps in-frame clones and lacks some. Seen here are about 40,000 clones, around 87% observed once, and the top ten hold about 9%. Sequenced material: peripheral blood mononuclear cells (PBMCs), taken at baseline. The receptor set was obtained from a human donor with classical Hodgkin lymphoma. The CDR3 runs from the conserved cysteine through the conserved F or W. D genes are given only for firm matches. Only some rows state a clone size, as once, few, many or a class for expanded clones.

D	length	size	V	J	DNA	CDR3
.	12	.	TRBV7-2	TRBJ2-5	TGTGCCAGCAGTGCGTACCAAGAGACCCAGTACTTC	CASSAYQETQYF
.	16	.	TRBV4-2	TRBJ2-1	TGTGCCAGCAGCCAAGATAACAGGGCCCACTACAATGAGCAGTTCTTC	CASSQDNRAHYNEQFF
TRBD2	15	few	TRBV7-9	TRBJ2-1	TGTGCCAGCAGCGTAGCGGGGGGGATCCACAATGAGCAGTTCTTC	CASSVAGGIHNEQFF
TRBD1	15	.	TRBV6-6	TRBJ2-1	TGTGCCAGCAGAAGGGGACAGACCACCTACAATGAGCAGTTCTTC	CASRRGQTTYNEQFF
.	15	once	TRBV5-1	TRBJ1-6	TGCGCCAGCAGCTTGCTACAGGGTTCTGATTCACCCCTCCACTTT	CASSLLQGSDSPLHF
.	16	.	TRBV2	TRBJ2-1	TGTGCCAGCAGTGAATATATTGGACTCGGACCAAATGAGCAGTTCTTC	CASSEYIGLGPNEQFF
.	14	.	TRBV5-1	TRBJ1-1	TGCGCCAGCAGCGCACAGGGCGGGCCCACTGAAGCTTTCTTT	CASSAQGGPTEAFF
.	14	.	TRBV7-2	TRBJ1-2	TGTGCCAGCAGCTCCCCAAATGTACCTTATGGCTACACCTTC	CASSSPNVPYGYTF
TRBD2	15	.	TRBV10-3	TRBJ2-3	TGTGCCATCAGCCCAGCGGGGGTCCCGACCCTCACGCAGTATTTT	CAISPAGVPTLTQYF
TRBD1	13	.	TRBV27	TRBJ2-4	TGTGCCAGCAGTCTCTCCGGGACAGGGCGCCCCCACTTC	CASSLSGTGRPHF
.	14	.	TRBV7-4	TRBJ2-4	TGTGCCAGCCTCGCCTTACTAGCCAAAAACATTCAGTACTTC	CASLALLAKNIQYF
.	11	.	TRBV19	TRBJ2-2	TGTGCCAGTAGTATAGGGCCCGAGCTGTTTTTT	CASSIGPELFF